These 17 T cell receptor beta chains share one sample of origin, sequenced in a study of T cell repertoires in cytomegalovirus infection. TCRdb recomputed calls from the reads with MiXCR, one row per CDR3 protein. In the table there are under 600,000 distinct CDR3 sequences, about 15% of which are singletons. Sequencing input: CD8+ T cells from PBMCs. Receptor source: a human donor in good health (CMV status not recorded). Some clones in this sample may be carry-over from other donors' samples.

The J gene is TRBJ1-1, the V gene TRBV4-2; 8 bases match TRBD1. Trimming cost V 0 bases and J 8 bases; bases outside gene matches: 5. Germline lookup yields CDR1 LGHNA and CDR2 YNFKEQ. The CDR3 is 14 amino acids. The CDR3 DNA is TGTGCCAGCAGCCAAGATATGACAGGGGCCGAAGCTTTCTTT. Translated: CASSQDMTGAEAFF.

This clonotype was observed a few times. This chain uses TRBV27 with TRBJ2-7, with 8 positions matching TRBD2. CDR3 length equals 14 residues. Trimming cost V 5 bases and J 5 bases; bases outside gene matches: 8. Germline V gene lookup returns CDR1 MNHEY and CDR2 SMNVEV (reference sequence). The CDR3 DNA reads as TGTGCCAGCAGTCCCCTGGGACTAGGAGACGAGCAGTACTTC. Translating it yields CASSPLGLGDEQYF.

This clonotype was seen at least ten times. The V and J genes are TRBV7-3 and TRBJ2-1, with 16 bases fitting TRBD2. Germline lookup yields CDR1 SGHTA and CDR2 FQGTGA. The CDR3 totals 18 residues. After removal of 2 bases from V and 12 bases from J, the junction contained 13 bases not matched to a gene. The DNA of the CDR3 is TGTGCCAGCAGCTTATCCGGGACTAGCGGGGGGGCCGGGAGTGGGCAGTTCTTC. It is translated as CASSLSGTSGGAGSGQFF. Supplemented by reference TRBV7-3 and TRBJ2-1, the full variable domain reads GAGVSQTPSNKVTEKGKYVELRCDPISGHTALYWYRQSLGQGPEFLIYFQGTGAADDSGLPNDRFFAVRPEGSVSTLKIQRTERGDSAVYLCASSLSGTSGGAGSGQFFGPGTRLTVL.

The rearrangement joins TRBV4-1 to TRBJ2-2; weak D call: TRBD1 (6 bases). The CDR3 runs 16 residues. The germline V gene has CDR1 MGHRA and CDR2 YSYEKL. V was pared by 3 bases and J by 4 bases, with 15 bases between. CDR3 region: CASSHPTGSGTGELFF. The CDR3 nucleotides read TGCGCCAGCAGCCACCCCACAGGGTCCGGCACCGGGGAGCTGTTTTTT.

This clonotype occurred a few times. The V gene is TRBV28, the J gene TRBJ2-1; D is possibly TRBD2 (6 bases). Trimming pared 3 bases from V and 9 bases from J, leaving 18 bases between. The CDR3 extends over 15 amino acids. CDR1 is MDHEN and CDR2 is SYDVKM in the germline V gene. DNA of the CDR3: TGTGCCAGCAGTTTTGAGGAGCGGGTGAAGGGTGAGCAGTTCTTC. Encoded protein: CASSFEERVKGEQFF.

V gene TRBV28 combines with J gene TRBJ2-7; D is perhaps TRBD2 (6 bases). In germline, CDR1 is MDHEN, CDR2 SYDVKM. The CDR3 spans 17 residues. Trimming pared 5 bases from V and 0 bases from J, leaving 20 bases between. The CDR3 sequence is CASSPTGLAGSSYEQYF. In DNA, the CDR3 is TGTGCCAGCAGTCCGACTGGGCTTGCGGGGAGCTCCTACGAGCAGTACTTC.

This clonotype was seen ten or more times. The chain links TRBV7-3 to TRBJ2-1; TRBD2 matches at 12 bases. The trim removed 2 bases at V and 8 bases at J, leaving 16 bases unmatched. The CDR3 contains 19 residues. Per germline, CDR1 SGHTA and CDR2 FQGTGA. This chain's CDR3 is CASSLRPLAGGLATDEQFF. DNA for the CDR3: TGTGCCAGCAGCTTACGTCCCCTAGCGGGGGGGCTCGCCACCGATGAGCAGTTCTTC.

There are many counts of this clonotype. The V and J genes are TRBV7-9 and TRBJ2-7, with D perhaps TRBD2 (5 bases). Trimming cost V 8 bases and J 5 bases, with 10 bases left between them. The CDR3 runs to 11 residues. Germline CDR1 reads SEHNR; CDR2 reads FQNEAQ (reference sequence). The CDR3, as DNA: TGTGCCAGCGGAGGTTCCCACGAGCAGTACTTC. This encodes CASGGSHEQYF.

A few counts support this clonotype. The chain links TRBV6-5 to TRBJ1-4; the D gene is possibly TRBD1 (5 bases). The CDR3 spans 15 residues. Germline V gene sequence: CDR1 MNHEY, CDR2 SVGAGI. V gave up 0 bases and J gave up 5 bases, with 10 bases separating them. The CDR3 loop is CASSYSRDPNEKLFF. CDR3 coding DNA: TGTGCCAGCAGTTACTCCCGGGACCCCAATGAAAAACTGTTTTTT.

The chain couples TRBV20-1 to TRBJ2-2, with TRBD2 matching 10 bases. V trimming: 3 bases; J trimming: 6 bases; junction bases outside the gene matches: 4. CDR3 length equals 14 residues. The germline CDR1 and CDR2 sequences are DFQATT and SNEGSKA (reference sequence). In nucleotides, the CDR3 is TGCAGTGCTAGTAGCGGGAGGATGCCCGGGGAGCTGTTTTTT. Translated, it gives CSASSGRMPGELFF.

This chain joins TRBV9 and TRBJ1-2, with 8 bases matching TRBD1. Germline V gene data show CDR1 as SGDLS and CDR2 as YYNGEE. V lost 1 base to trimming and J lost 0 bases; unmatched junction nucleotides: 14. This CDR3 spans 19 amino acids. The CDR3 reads CASSVSKSGTGESNYGYTF. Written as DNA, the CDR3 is TGTGCCAGCAGCGTATCAAAATCCGGGACAGGAGAGTCTAACTATGGCTACACCTTC.

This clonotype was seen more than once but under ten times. Written as DNA, the CDR3 is TGTGCCAGCAGCCCTGGGGTAGCGGGAGCCGAGACCCAGTACTTC. Protein product: CASSPGVAGAETQYF. J is TRBJ2-5 and V is TRBV28, with 9 bases identical to TRBD2. Trimming took 6 bases from V and 5 from J; bases not matched to a gene: 10. This CDR3 contains 15 residues. Germline lookup yields CDR1 MDHEN and CDR2 SYDVKM.

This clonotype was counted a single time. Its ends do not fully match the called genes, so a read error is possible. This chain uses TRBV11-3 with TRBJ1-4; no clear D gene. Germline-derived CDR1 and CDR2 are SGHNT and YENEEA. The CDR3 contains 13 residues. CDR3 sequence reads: CASYDSRNEILFF. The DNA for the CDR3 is TGTGCCAGCTATGATAGCCGCAATGAAATACTGTTTTTT.

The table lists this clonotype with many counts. CDR3 amino acids: CASSFGQGLSYNEQFF. The DNA for the CDR3 is TGTGCCAGCAGTTTCGGTCAGGGACTCTCCTACAATGAGCAGTTCTTC. This chain joins TRBV12-3 or TRBV12-4 and TRBJ2-1; TRBD2 might be the D (6 bases). V gave up 3 bases and J gave up 0 bases, with 12 bases separating them. The length of the CDR3 is 16 residues.

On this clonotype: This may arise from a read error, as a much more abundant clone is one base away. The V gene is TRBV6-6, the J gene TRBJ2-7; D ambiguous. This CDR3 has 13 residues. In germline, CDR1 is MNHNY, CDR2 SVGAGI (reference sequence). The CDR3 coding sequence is TGTGCCAGCAGTTACGGAAGGGCCTACGAGCAGAACTTC. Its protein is CASSYGRAYEQNF.

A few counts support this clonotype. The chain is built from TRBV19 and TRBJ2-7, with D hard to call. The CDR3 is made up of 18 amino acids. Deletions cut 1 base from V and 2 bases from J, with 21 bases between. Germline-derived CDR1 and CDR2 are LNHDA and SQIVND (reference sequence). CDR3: CASSIGTDPAQITYEQYF. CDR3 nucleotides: TGTGCCAGTAGTATAGGGACGGACCCAGCTCAGATCACCTACGAGCAGTACTTC.

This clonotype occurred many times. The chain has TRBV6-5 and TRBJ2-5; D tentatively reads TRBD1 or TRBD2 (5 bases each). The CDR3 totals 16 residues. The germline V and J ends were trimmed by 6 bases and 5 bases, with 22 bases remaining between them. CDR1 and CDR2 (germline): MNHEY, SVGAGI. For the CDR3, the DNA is TGTGCCAGCAGCTCGGGACGGTACGCCAGGGAGGAGACCCAGTACTTC. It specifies CASSSGRYAREETQYF.